Sequencing of this T cell receptor (beta chain) was carried out in a study of shared clonotypes between healthy human individuals. Broader study findings: For naive CD4 cells, approximately 5% of clonotypes were shared across a handful of donors. Genetic and exposure-history diversity was limited by the few donors.

Donors included only healthy HIV-negative adults lacking recent acute infections or vaccinations. Each donor was a Caucasian adult residing in Nashville, Tennessee. The CDR3 consists of 13 residues. V lost 1 base to trimming and J lost 5 bases, with 6 bases between them. Germline values: CDR1 SEHNR, CDR2 FQNEAQ (reference sequence). Comment on this clone: Its target is unknown.

TCRdb keeps only in-frame clones here, not all; method: immunoSEQ multiplex PCR. The sample shows millions of clones, more than 85% of them seen only once. The sequencing input was naive CD4+ T cells from PBMCs. Subset indicated: CD45RA+ positively selected. The chain uses TRBV7-9 and TRBJ1-5; D not resolved. This clonotype was sampled from a man between 18 and 29 years old in good health. Some clones in this sample may be carry-over from other donors' samples. The DNA for the CDR3 is TGTGCCAGCAGCTTAGAGTCCGATCAGCCCCAGCATTTT. Translated: CASSLESDQPQHF.